These T cell receptor beta chains were read from a single sample in a study of response to subunit inactivated influenza vaccine. TCRdb re-called the RT-PCR reads through MiXCR, storing one row per CDR3 protein. The sample contains approximately 500,000 distinct CDR3 sequences, over 10% of which appear only once. The sample in question was PBMCs from blood, obtained more than 35 days after vaccination. The source of these receptors is a middle-aged man who received an inactivated influenza vaccine. The conserved cysteine and the conserved F or W are not part of the CDR3 here. D genes are given only for firm matches.

TRBV24-1	TRBJ1-5	.	ATSGGNQPQH
TRBV29-1	TRBJ2-3	.	SVAGSWTEQY
TRBV20-1	TRBJ2-7	.	SAVVRGAYSYEQY
TRBV20-1	TRBJ1-2	.	SARDGGRAS
TRBV10-3	TRBJ2-1	TRBD2	AISERRLAGVKF
TRBV5-1	TRBJ1-6	.	ASSLGDSSPNSPLH
TRBV7-2	TRBJ2-5	.	ASSPVWGETQY
TRBV20-1	TRBJ2-2	TRBD2	SARDGASGFTGELF
TRBV29-1	TRBJ2-3	.	SVATYGSTDTQY
TRBV15	TRBJ1-1	.	ATSSFQREAF
TRBV7-9	TRBJ2-7	.	ASSSGRYYEQY
TRBV11-2	TRBJ2-3	TRBD2	ASSLNWPSGGARLDTQY
TRBV9	TRBJ1-1	TRBD1	ASSETGGGGEAF
TRBV12-3/TRBV12-4	TRBJ2-6	TRBD1	ATHPDRFRSGANVLT
TRBV27	TRBJ2-7	.	ASSLGYSPDEQY
TRBV5-1	TRBJ2-3	TRBD2	ASSLLAGGPNTQY
TRBV6-1	TRBJ1-2	.	ASSEALRGSGYT
TRBV6-2/TRBV6-3	TRBJ2-7	TRBD1	ASLNPQGVAGEQY
TRBV5-1	TRBJ2-1	.	ASSLGPWTDPSYNEQF
TRBV12-3/TRBV12-4	TRBJ2-7	.	ASMGNYSYEQY
TRBV7-6	TRBJ2-7	TRBD1	ASSLGGQGPYEQY
TRBV6-2/TRBV6-3	TRBJ2-1	.	ASSDFTGLYNEQF
TRBV6-1	TRBJ1-6	TRBD1	ASLGQNNSPLH
TRBV20-1	TRBJ1-5	.	SARDQDRYSNQPQH
TRBV12-3/TRBV12-4	TRBJ2-6	TRBD1	ASSRRDRDGANVLT
TRBV4-3	TRBJ2-7	.	ASSQDRTEISYEQY
TRBV30	TRBJ2-2	TRBD2	ASPAGGGELF
TRBV28	TRBJ2-4	TRBD1	ASSSPTGAAKNIQY
TRBV29-1	TRBJ2-5	.	SVVKSQETQY
TRBV19	TRBJ2-7	.	ASSIAAAREQY
TRBV7-2	TRBJ1-5	TRBD1	ASSVTGEGVYQPQH
TRBV14	TRBJ1-2	.	ASSQRGQLRGGYT
TRBV28	TRBJ2-7	.	ASSFQGLHEQY
TRBV4-1	TRBJ1-2	.	ASSQDLWVPGYGYT
TRBV4-3	TRBJ2-2	TRBD2	ASSPTSGGAGTGELF
TRBV7-8	TRBJ1-6	.	ASSFDSRNSPLH
TRBV5-1	TRBJ2-5	.	ASSLNVEETQY
TRBV7-9	TRBJ1-5	TRBD1	ASSPNRGQGGYQPQH
TRBV7-9	TRBJ2-1	TRBD2	ASSSPSGGAHEQF
TRBV20-1	TRBJ2-1	TRBD2	SASGSGGEYNEQF
TRBV7-9	TRBJ2-5	.	ASSSSTVVQETQY
TRBV6-5	TRBJ1-1	.	ASSYGRRAGEAF
TRBV7-2	TRBJ2-7	.	ASSLAPSLAREQY
TRBV5-1	TRBJ2-2	TRBD2	ASSLVSTSRNTGELF
TRBV5-1	TRBJ2-2	TRBD1	ASSVGQGANTGELF
TRBV12-3/TRBV12-4	TRBJ2-7	TRBD2	ASNGGGQGYEQY
TRBV7-2	TRBJ2-5	.	ASSYTIRETQY
TRBV6-5	TRBJ2-5	.	ASSYNLGQTQETQY
TRBV6-2/TRBV6-3	TRBJ1-5	.	ASSQGGHWTQH